This T cell receptor (beta chain) came from a study of blood T cell repertoires in COVID-19. The J segment lost 11 bases and the V segment lost 2 bases, leaving 8 bases of the junction unmatched. The length of the CDR3 is 13 residues. Germline V CDR1 and CDR2: MNHEY, SMNVEV (reference sequence). Clones were sequenced by immunoSEQ multiplex PCR, and TCRdb holds only the in-frame ones, with some missing. This sample has 240,000 or so clones, with approximately 85% found just once. Material for sequencing was PBMCs or T cells enriched from blood (not recorded which). The TCR originated in a woman between 50 and 59 years old who had recovered from COVID-19. V is TRBV27 and J is TRBJ1-1; 7 bases are a match to TRBD1. The DNA of the CDR3 is TGTGCCAGCAGTTTACAGCCCGACAGGGAGGCTTTCTTT. It codes for CASSLQPDREAFF.